A selection of T cell receptor beta chains follows, all from one sample in a study of monozygotic twins with inflammatory bowel disease. TCRdb re-called the 5' RACE reads and shows each CDR3 protein once, DNA omitted. The data include about 210,000 distinct CDR3 sequences; the top ten clones carry 1.6%. The sequencing input was blood. These receptors were collected from a human donor with ulcerative colitis or Crohn's disease, or a healthy co-twin of an affected twin (not recorded which). The CDR3 runs from the conserved cysteine through the conserved F or W.

V: TRBV4-1
J: TRBJ1-1
CDR3: CASSDTGRTEAFF

V: TRBV5-4
J: TRBJ2-3
CDR3: CASGRGSKDTQYF

V: TRBV3-1
J: TRBJ2-2
CDR3: CASGPREGGTGELFF

V: TRBV9
J: TRBJ2-1
CDR3: CASSVNSGGPYNEQFF

V: TRBV19
J: TRBJ2-1
CDR3: CASSWASASYNEQFF

V: TRBV4-2
J: TRBJ2-1
CDR3: CASSQDPSGDWNEQFF

V: TRBV2
J: TRBJ2-2
CDR3: CASSSLGGGTGELFF

V: TRBV11-2
J: TRBJ2-1
CDR3: CASNRGRANEQFF

V: TRBV5-1
J: TRBJ2-1
CDR3: CASSSSGGYAEQFF

V: TRBV10-3
J: TRBJ2-7
CDR3: CAISRAYEQYF

V: TRBV29-1
J: TRBJ2-5
CDR3: CSVARDRSGRETQYF

V: TRBV5-1
J: TRBJ2-5
CDR3: CASSLGPAGAQETQYF

V: TRBV2
J: TRBJ1-1
CDR3: CASSEPRGRLTEAFF

V: TRBV3-1
J: TRBJ2-7
CDR3: CASSPGFYEQYF

V: TRBV4-1
J: TRBJ2-3
CDR3: CASSQGPQGDTQYF

V: TRBV20-1
J: TRBJ1-5
CDR3: CSLRGSNQPQHF

V: TRBV4-1
J: TRBJ2-1
CDR3: CASSLRVPGYNEQFF

V: TRBV20-1
J: TRBJ1-6
CDR3: CSARQGSSYNSPLHF

V: TRBV5-1
J: TRBJ2-3
CDR3: CASSTAALLDTQYF

V: TRBV15
J: TRBJ2-7
CDR3: CATSQGGRVHEQYF

V: TRBV10-3
J: TRBJ2-1
CDR3: CATQGLGYNEQFF

V: TRBV7-1
J: TRBJ2-1
CDR3: CASSSPPVGHEERGVVYNEQFF

V: TRBV5-1
J: TRBJ2-7
CDR3: CASSPAGGTYEQYF

V: TRBV9
J: TRBJ2-3
CDR3: CASSVGGTGGLNTQYF

V: TRBV4-2
J: TRBJ2-1
CDR3: CASSQPNPRGTAYYNEQFF

V: TRBV5-1
J: TRBJ1-1
CDR3: CASSLEGQGFWNTEAFF

V: TRBV5-6
J: TRBJ1-2
CDR3: CASRRGRPVPYGYTF

V: TRBV12-3/TRBV12-4
J: TRBJ1-6
CDR3: CASSLTGGRSPLHF

V: TRBV7-9
J: TRBJ2-7
CDR3: CASSWHRGTLPYEQYF

V: TRBV4-2
J: TRBJ2-5
CDR3: CASSQKLAGGQETQYF

V: TRBV6-5
J: TRBJ2-5
CDR3: CASCNRLALETQYF

V: TRBV10-3
J: TRBJ2-5
CDR3: CAITGGDGTQYF

V: TRBV5-1
J: TRBJ2-5
CDR3: CASSGLTFGETQYF

V: TRBV7-9
J: TRBJ2-7
CDR3: CASSVDVSYEQYF

V: TRBV20-1
J: TRBJ2-5
CDR3: CSARVTKGETQYF

V: TRBV27
J: TRBJ2-6
CDR3: CASSLIGANVLTF

V: TRBV18
J: TRBJ1-5
CDR3: CASSNAGNSNQPQHF

V: TRBV27
J: TRBJ1-6
CDR3: CASSTRTGTRSPLHF

V: TRBV12-3/TRBV12-4
J: TRBJ2-1
CDR3: CASSTHDRGPYNNEQFF

V: TRBV7-6
J: TRBJ1-6
CDR3: CASSLEPHYRASISPLHF

V: TRBV3-1
J: TRBJ1-1
CDR3: CASSTRGGSEAFF

V: TRBV5-1
J: TRBJ2-1
CDR3: CASSPGQGPYNEQFF

V: TRBV10-3
J: TRBJ1-2
CDR3: CAISDAWTAGTRANYGYTF

V: TRBV3-1
J: TRBJ2-5
CDR3: CASSLRTRLGETQYF

V: TRBV7-3
J: TRBJ1-6
CDR3: CASSWTGGNNSPLHF

V: TRBV20-1
J: TRBJ1-5
CDR3: CSAQQPGQGLYQPQHF

V: TRBV20-1
J: TRBJ2-3
CDR3: CSAYPSGGGSTDTQYF

V: TRBV7-9
J: TRBJ2-1
CDR3: CASSLVAGGSLNEQFF

V: TRBV11-2
J: TRBJ2-1
CDR3: CASSFNRQSINTFF

V: TRBV18
J: TRBJ1-5
CDR3: CASSPDRNQPQHF

V: TRBV12-5
J: TRBJ2-1
CDR3: CASGLTGGGRYNEQFF

V: TRBV27
J: TRBJ2-1
CDR3: CASSFGLAGGFAEQFF

V: TRBV5-1
J: TRBJ2-3
CDR3: CASSLIAGANTDTQYF